The 22 T cell receptor beta chains in this list originate from one sample, sequenced in a study of blood T cell repertoires in COVID-19. TCRdb keeps only in-frame clones here, not all; method: immunoSEQ multiplex PCR. Of hundreds of thousands of clones in the sample, around 86% were seen once. The sequencing sample was made of peripheral blood. The source of these receptors is a woman between 50 and 59 years old with COVID-19, enrolled during active disease.

The chain recombines TRBV6-6 with TRBJ2-7, with 7 bases aligning to TRBD1. CDR1 and CDR2 from the germline V gene are MNHNY and SVGAGI (reference sequence). This CDR3 spans 16 amino acids. Trimming cost V 5 bases and J 1 base; bases outside gene matches: 11. The CDR3 loop is CASSQIGTARSYEQYF. CDR3 DNA: TGTGCCAGCAGTCAGATTGGGACAGCCAGATCCTACGAGCAGTACTTC.

The chain combines TRBV27 with TRBJ1-1; D unclear. The V end was cut by 3 bases, the J end by 5 bases, with 13 bases between. The CDR3 length is 14 residues. Germline CDR1 is MNHEY and CDR2 is SMNVEV (reference sequence). This CDR3 reads CASSFILGSTEAFF. The CDR3 coding sequence is TGTGCCAGCAGTTTTATACTAGGATCGACTGAAGCTTTCTTT.

The V call is TRBV27, the J call TRBJ2-1; 9 bases line up with TRBD2. Germline V lookup: CDR1 MNHEY, CDR2 SMNVEV (reference sequence). CDR3 length equals 16 residues. The V segment lost 5 bases and the J segment 2 bases; nucleotides outside the gene matches: 7. This chain's CDR3 is CASSRVSGSPYNEQFF. CDR3 DNA: TGTGCCAGCAGTCGTGTTAGCGGGAGTCCCTACAATGAGCAGTTCTTC.

J is TRBJ1-2 and V is TRBV2; D call uncertain. The CDR3 totals 14 residues. The ends were cut back, 1 base at V and 0 bases at J, with 6 bases in the middle. CDR1 is SNHLY, CDR2 FYNNEI, per germline. The CDR3 nucleotides read TGTGCCAGCAGTGAAGTCGGGACTAACTATGGCTACACCTTC. Its protein product is CASSEVGTNYGYTF.

The CDR3 protein is CASSIRGGQGSNQPQHF. CDR3 DNA sequence: TGTGCCAGTAGTATAAGGGGGGGGCAGGGTAGCAATCAGCCCCAGCATTTT. The chain has TRBV19 and TRBJ1-5, with D possibly being TRBD1 (6 bases). Trimming left V 2 bases short and J 0 bases short, with 14 bases between. Germline CDR1 LNHDA, CDR2 SQIVND (reference sequence). The CDR3 sequence is 17 residues long.

This clone has a single count. The CDR3 loop reads CASSVGNTIYF. CDR3 DNA: TGTGCCAGCAGCGTGGGAAACACCATATATTTT. The chain links TRBV6-5 to TRBJ1-3; D gene uncertain. V was pared by 6 bases and J by 4 bases, with 4 bases between. The CDR3 contains 11 residues. Germline values: CDR1 MNHEY, CDR2 SVGAGI.

The rearrangement joins TRBV27 to TRBJ1-4; D uncertain. Germline V CDR1 and CDR2: MNHEY, SMNVEV (reference sequence). Trimming cost V 6 bases and J 4 bases, with 15 bases left between them. This CDR3 comprises 15 residues. The CDR3 DNA follows: TGTGCCAGCAGGGGGAGCCCTGCGGGTAATGAAAAACTGTTTTTT. It specifies CASRGSPAGNEKLFF.

This clone has more than one count but fewer than ten. The chain combines TRBV4-3 with TRBJ1-1, with D unresolved. This CDR3 is 14 amino acids long. The V gene's germline CDR1 is LGHNA and CDR2 YSLEER. Trimming left V 2 bases short and J 4 bases short, with 11 bases between. As DNA, the CDR3 is TGCGCCAGCAGCCAATGGCCTGGGAGCACTGAAGCTTTCTTT. Translation gives CASSQWPGSTEAFF.

This clone was counted a few times. The V call is TRBV24-1, the J call TRBJ1-2; no clear D. Trimming cost V 0 bases and J 6 bases, with 7 bases left between them. Germline V gene sequence: CDR1 KGHDR, CDR2 SFDVKD. This CDR3 comprises 13 residues. The DNA of the CDR3 is TGTGCCACCAGTGATTTGGGAGGACATGGCTACACCTTC. Its translation is CATSDLGGHGYTF.

The chain has TRBV24-1 and TRBJ2-1; 15 bases are a match to TRBD2. Germline CDR1 and CDR2: KGHDR and SFDVKD. The CDR3 sequence is 19 residues long. V gave up 3 bases and J gave up 6 bases; unmatched junction bases: 11. The CDR3 reads CATSDPQGTSGRLVNEQFF. DNA of the CDR3: TGTGCCACCAGTGATCCCCAAGGGACTAGCGGGAGGTTGGTCAATGAGCAGTTCTTC.

This chain links TRBV10-1 with TRBJ2-3, with D uncertain. Trimming left V 0 bases short and J 3 bases short, with 7 bases between. CDR3 length equals 14 residues. The V gene's germline CDR1 is WNHNN and CDR2 SYGVQD (reference sequence). The CDR3 loop reads CASSESKTTDTQYF. The CDR3 bases are TGCGCCAGCAGTGAGTCGAAAACTACAGATACGCAGTATTTT.

The chain employs TRBV24-1 and TRBJ2-2, with D possibly TRBD1 on 5 matching bases. Germline V gene data show CDR1 as KGHDR and CDR2 as SFDVKD. V gave up 3 bases and J gave up 5 bases, with 15 bases separating them. This CDR3 contains 16 residues. This chain's CDR3 is CATSDPRKGWTGELFF. The CDR3 region has the DNA TGTGCCACCAGTGATCCTCGTAAGGGGTGGACCGGGGAGCTGTTTTTT.

The chain uses TRBV28 and TRBJ1-1; no clear D. Germline assignment: CDR1 MDHEN and CDR2 SYDVKM. The V end lost 7 bases, the J end lost 4 bases, and 16 bases lay between the germline ends. CDR3 length: 14 amino acids. The CDR3 DNA reads TGTGCCAGCACCTTAGGACGGCGGGGCACTGAAGCTTTCTTT. Its protein is CASTLGRRGTEAFF. Looking up the rest from reference TRBV28 and TRBJ1-1 gives the full variable domain: DVKVTQSSRYLVKRTGEKVFLECVQDMDHENMFWYRQDPGLGLRLIYFSYDVKMKEKGDIPEGYSVSREKKERFSLILESASTNQTSMYLCASTLGRRGTEAFFGQGTRLTVV.

The J gene is TRBJ2-7, the V gene TRBV5-1; 8 nucleotides line up with TRBD1. The CDR3 sequence is 13 residues long. J lost 5 bases, V lost 0 bases, and 1 base had no gene match. Germline values: CDR1 SGHRS, CDR2 YFSETQ. The CDR3 nucleotides are TGCGCCAGCAGCTTGGTGGACAGGGACGAGCAGTACTTC. Translating gives CASSLVDRDEQYF.

The chain is built from TRBV6-6 and TRBJ2-7; D perhaps matches TRBD1 (5 bases). V was clipped by 8 bases and J by 7 bases, with 24 bases between them. Germline V gene lookup returns CDR1 MNHNY and CDR2 SVGAGI (reference sequence). The CDR3 is made up of 15 amino acids. CDR3 sequence: CASGSTATPSKEQYF. CDR3 in DNA: TGTGCCAGCGGCTCGACAGCGACCCCATCTAAAGAGCAGTACTTC.

The chain uses TRBV4-3 and TRBJ2-6; D ambiguous. CDR1 and CDR2 (germline): LGHNA, YSLEER. The CDR3 runs 16 residues. V dropped 0 bases and J dropped 0 bases, with 6 bases sitting between them. The CDR3 spells CASSQDRNSGANVLTF. CDR3 sequence (DNA): TGCGCCAGCAGCCAAGACAGAAACTCTGGGGCCAACGTCCTGACTTTC.

The chain uses TRBV7-2 and TRBJ2-1; tentatively, D is TRBD2 (5 bases). This CDR3 region has 16 residues. The germline V and J ends were trimmed by 1 base and 5 bases, with 15 bases remaining between them. The V gene's germline CDR1 is SGHTA and CDR2 FQGNSA. The CDR3 is CASSLGRGRPHNEQFF. The CDR3 coding sequence is TGTGCCAGCAGCTTAGGTCGTGGGAGACCCCACAATGAGCAGTTCTTC.

The V and J genes are TRBV5-5 and TRBJ2-7; 9 bases are a match to TRBD1. V shed 3 bases, J shed 2 bases, and the junction held 9 bases outside the gene matches. This CDR3 spans 16 amino acids. Germline V gene data show CDR1 as SGHKS and CDR2 as YYEKEE (reference sequence). The chain's CDR3 is CASSSAGTGITYEQYF. In DNA form, the CDR3 reads TGTGCCAGCAGCTCTGCCGGGACAGGGATCACCTACGAGCAGTACTTC.

The chain recombines TRBV5-1 with TRBJ2-1; perhaps TRBD1 as D (6 bases). Deletions cut 1 base from V and 4 bases from J, with 12 bases between. CDR1 is SGHRS, CDR2 YFSETQ, per germline. The CDR3 consists of 15 residues. In nucleotides, the CDR3 is TGCGCCAGCAGCTTGTTTAGGGACACATACAATGAGCAGTTCTTC. This translates into CASSLFRDTYNEQFF.

V usage is TRBV5-6 and J usage is TRBJ1-2, with 7 nucleotides matching TRBD1. V trimming: 0 bases; J trimming: 5 bases; junction bases outside the gene matches: 10. The germline gives CDR1 SGHDT, CDR2 YYEEEE. This CDR3 comprises 16 residues. CDR3 sequence (DNA): TGTGCCAGCAGCTTGGCCATAGAGACAGGGTTGTATGGCTACACCTTC. It translates to CASSLAIETGLYGYTF.

This clone appeared a single time. The chain recombines TRBV9 with TRBJ2-3, with D perhaps TRBD2 (6 bases). The CDR3 runs 16 residues. CDR1 and CDR2 (germline): SGDLS, YYNGEE. The V and J ends lost 0 bases and 2 bases respectively, with 13 bases between them. The CDR3 sequence: CASSVVGTSYTDTQYF. CDR3 nucleotides: TGTGCCAGCAGCGTAGTAGGGACTTCCTACACAGATACGCAGTATTTT.

The chain uses TRBV23-1 and TRBJ1-6; D unclear. TRBV23-1 is known as an ORF, though its function is uncertain. Trimming took 10 bases from V and 14 from J, leaving 27 bases between them. The CDR3 totals 15 residues. This chain's CDR3 is CAKTYPVTEDGALHF. The CDR3 DNA follows: TGCGCCAAAACGTACCCCGTGACGGAGGATGGTGCCCTCCACTTT.